This is a list of T cell receptor beta chains from one sample in a study of T cell responses to AZD1222 COVID-19 vaccine. Sequencing was performed with immunoSEQ multiplex PCR; in TCRdb, only in-frame clones are kept and a portion is missing. The sample has some 92,000 clones, approximately 87% seen once. The sequencing here drew on peripheral blood, taken on day 0 of AZD1222 vaccination. The receptors originated from an adult in good health. The CDR3 runs from the conserved cysteine through the conserved F or W. A D gene is named only where the DNA matches it firmly. A row's size may be missing; if present it is once, few, many or a size class.

d_gene	v_gene	abundance	len	j_gene	CDR3aa	CDR3nt
TRBD1	TRBV6-6	NA	15	TRBJ1-1	CASSYQGTGGTEAFF	TGTGCCAGCAGTTACCAGGGGACAGGGGGGACTGAAGCTTTCTTT
NA	TRBV18	NA	16	TRBJ1-2	CASSPGMAANNYGYTF	TGTGCCAGCTCTCCTGGGATGGCAGCGAACAACTATGGCTACACCTTC
TRBD2	TRBV4-3	NA	18	TRBJ2-1	CASSQDFSNGRASNEQFF	TGCGCCAGCAGCCAAGATTTCTCCAATGGGAGGGCCTCCAATGAGCAGTTCTTC
TRBD1	TRBV6-1	NA	15	TRBJ2-1	CASSEDRPSYNEQFF	TGTGCCAGCAGTGAGGACAGGCCCTCCTACAATGAGCAGTTCTTC
NA	TRBV29-1	NA	14	TRBJ1-3	CSVDFQGSGNTIYF	TGCAGCGTTGATTTCCAGGGGTCTGGAAACACCATATATTTT
NA	TRBV2	NA	13	TRBJ1-3	CATPGAVEDTIYF	TGTGCCACCCCAGGGGCAGTGGAGGACACCATATATTTT
TRBD1	TRBV19	NA	15	TRBJ1-4	CASSRAGTGNEKLFF	TGTGCCAGTAGTAGGGCCGGGACAGGGAACGAAAAACTGTTTTTT
TRBD2	TRBV5-1	NA	15	TRBJ2-3	CASSSPGLTGDTQYF	TGCGCCAGCAGCTCCCCGGGACTAACCGGGGATACGCAGTATTTT
NA	TRBV11-3	NA	13	TRBJ2-2	CASSSRNTGELFF	TGTGCCAGCAGCTCCCGGAACACCGGGGAGCTGTTTTTT
TRBD1	TRBV7-9	NA	17	TRBJ2-3	CASSRRTWDRVADTQYF	TGTGCCAGCAGCCGAAGGACGTGGGACAGGGTAGCGGATACGCAGTATTTT
NA	TRBV19	NA	12	TRBJ2-1	CASSRGHNEQFF	TGTGCCAGTAGTCGGGGCCACAATGAGCAGTTCTTC
TRBD1	TRBV7-6	NA	22	TRBJ1-5	CASSLTPGQGRGSRGGNQPQHF	TGTGCCAGCAGCTTAACTCCGGGACAGGGTCGAGGATCCCGGGGTGGCAATCAGCCCCAGCATTTT
NA	TRBV12-3/TRBV12-4	NA	12	TRBJ1-2	CASRGLNYGYTF	TGTGCCAGCAGGGGACTGAACTATGGCTACACCTTC
TRBD2	TRBV19	NA	15	TRBJ2-1	CASSMTAGEPTEQFF	TGTGCCAGTAGTATGACAGCGGGAGAACCTACCGAGCAGTTCTTC
NA	TRBV6-6	NA	14	TRBJ1-6	CATNPQGYNSPLHF	TGTGCCACCAACCCACAGGGCTATAATTCACCCCTCCACTTT
TRBD1	TRBV12-3/TRBV12-4	NA	13	TRBJ1-5	CASKQGAVQPQHF	TGTGCCAGCAAACAGGGGGCGGTTCAGCCCCAGCATTTT
NA	TRBV4-2	NA	14	TRBJ1-1	CASSQILDRPEAFF	TGTGCCAGCAGCCAGATTTTGGACAGACCTGAAGCTTTCTTT
TRBD1	TRBV7-2	NA	15	TRBJ1-4	CASSLGQGKVEKLFF	TGTGCCAGCAGCTTAGGACAGGGGAAGGTCGAAAAACTGTTTTTT
TRBD1	TRBV19	NA	12	TRBJ1-5	CASRQGNQPQHF	TGTGCCAGTCGACAGGGTAATCAGCCCCAGCATTTT
NA	TRBV19	NA	12	TRBJ1-3	CASTDWGRTIYF	TGTGCCAGTACCGACTGGGGGCGAACCATATATTTT
TRBD1	TRBV6-4	NA	13	TRBJ1-1	CASSGGQGTEAFF	TGTGCCAGCAGCGGGGGACAGGGAACTGAAGCTTTCTTT
TRBD1	TRBV5-1	NA	15	TRBJ1-1	CASSPGQGGHTEAFF	TGCGCCAGCAGCCCAGGACAGGGCGGGCACACTGAAGCTTTCTTT
NA	TRBV2	NA	13	TRBJ1-2	CASSETANYGYTF	TGTGCCAGCAGTGAGACAGCCAACTATGGCTACACCTTC
TRBD1	TRBV9	NA	15	TRBJ2-5	CASSLPQGAQETQYF	TGTGCCAGCAGCCTTCCCCAGGGGGCCCAAGAGACCCAGTACTTC
TRBD1	TRBV30	NA	14	TRBJ1-5	CAWSEGQGGQPQHF	TGTGCCTGGAGTGAGGGACAGGGCGGTCAGCCCCAGCATTTT
TRBD1	TRBV7-2	once	14	TRBJ2-4	CASSSDRGPRIQYF	TGTGCCAGCAGCTCCGACAGGGGGCCGCGCATTCAGTACTTC
TRBD1	TRBV12-3/TRBV12-4	NA	11	TRBJ1-1	CASSRDSEAFF	TGTGCCAGCAGTCGGGACAGTGAAGCTTTCTTT
NA	TRBV2	NA	14	TRBJ2-1	CASMGRINYNEQFF	TGTGCCAGCATGGGGAGGATAAACTACAATGAGCAGTTCTTC
NA	TRBV4-1	NA	16	TRBJ1-6	CASSQDPAPYNSPLHF	TGCGCCAGCAGCCAAGATCCTGCACCTTATAATTCACCCCTCCACTTT
TRBD1	TRBV15	NA	15	TRBJ2-1	CATSRPQGAFIEQFF	TGTGCCACCAGCAGACCACAGGGGGCCTTTATAGAGCAGTTCTTC
TRBD1	TRBV13	few	14	TRBJ1-1	CASSIHDRGTEAFF	TGTGCCAGCAGCATTCATGACAGGGGAACTGAAGCTTTCTTT
TRBD1	TRBV27	NA	14	TRBJ2-7	CASSRIRGPYEQYF	TGTGCCAGCAGTAGGATCAGGGGGCCGTACGAGCAGTACTTC
TRBD1	TRBV6-4	NA	19	TRBJ1-5	CARKENDRDSRYSNQPQHF	TGTGCCAGAAAAGAAAATGACCGGGACAGCCGATATAGCAATCAGCCCCAGCATTTT
TRBD1	TRBV18	NA	16	TRBJ1-2	CASSPVITGVNYGYTF	TGTGCCAGCTCACCGGTTATAACAGGGGTGAACTATGGCTACACCTTC
NA	TRBV6-5	NA	14	TRBJ1-5	CASSTTGPNQPQHF	TGTGCCAGCAGTACAACAGGGCCCAATCAGCCCCAGCATTTT
NA	TRBV6-6	NA	10	TRBJ1-1	CASSYTEAFF	TGTGCCAGCAGTTACACTGAAGCTTTCTTT
TRBD1	TRBV28	NA	15	TRBJ2-5	CASSKRQGLGETQYF	TGTGCCAGCAGCAAAAGACAGGGGCTCGGGGAGACCCAGTACTTC
TRBD2	TRBV10-1	NA	15	TRBJ2-5	CASSAGTSGEETQYF	TGCGCCAGCAGTGCAGGGACTAGCGGGGAAGAGACCCAGTACTTC
NA	TRBV6-1	NA	17	TRBJ1-1	CASSEEAGHPMNTEAFF	TGTGCCAGCAGTGAAGAGGCTGGACACCCCATGAACACTGAAGCTTTCTTT
NA	TRBV11-2	NA	11	TRBJ2-7	CASSFSYEQYF	TGTGCCAGCAGCTTCTCCTACGAGCAGTACTTC
TRBD1	TRBV19	NA	13	TRBJ1-5	CASSDRGRQPQHF	TGTGCCAGTAGCGACAGGGGGCGTCAGCCCCAGCATTTT
NA	TRBV2	NA	13	TRBJ1-1	CASMDGPNTEAFF	TGTGCCAGCATGGACGGACCGAACACTGAAGCTTTCTTT
TRBD1	TRBV19	NA	16	TRBJ2-1	CASSTQGVGAYNEQFF	TGTGCCAGTAGTACCCAGGGGGTAGGCGCCTACAATGAGCAGTTCTTC
TRBD1	TRBV19	once	13	TRBJ1-1	CASSDRGWTEAFF	TGTGCCAGTAGCGACAGGGGGTGGACTGAAGCTTTCTTT
TRBD2	TRBV9	NA	15	TRBJ2-3	CASSVGLAGAGTQYF	TGTGCCAGCAGCGTAGGACTAGCGGGAGCGGGTACGCAGTATTTT
NA	TRBV13	NA	15	TRBJ2-7	CASSPDPSRDYEQYF	TGTGCCAGCAGCCCGGACCCCTCTAGGGACTACGAGCAGTACTTC
TRBD2	TRBV4-2	NA	15	TRBJ2-3	CASSQVRGGLDTQYF	TGTGCCAGCAGCCAAGTGCGGGGGGGCTTAGATACGCAGTATTTT
TRBD2	TRBV4-1	NA	15	TRBJ2-3	CASSQVQRGPDTQYF	TGCGCCAGCAGCCAAGTACAGCGGGGGCCAGATACGCAGTATTTT
NA	TRBV30	NA	12	TRBJ1-2	CAWKAGYYGYTF	TGTGCCTGGAAGGCAGGGTACTATGGCTACACCTTC
TRBD1	TRBV19	NA	15	TRBJ1-5	CASSNSGGGNQPQHF	TGTGCCAGTAGTAACTCAGGGGGCGGCAATCAGCCCCAGCATTTT
NA	TRBV11-2	NA	13	TRBJ2-2	CASSIITVHLLFF	TGTGCCAGCAGTATTATAACAGTGCATCTGCTGTTTTTT
NA	TRBV6-5	NA	12	TRBJ2-2	CASSSGFGELFF	TGTGCCAGCAGCAGTGGGTTTGGGGAGCTGTTTTTT
NA	TRBV11-2	NA	15	TRBJ2-7	CASRGGGKTPYEQYF	TGTGCCAGCAGAGGTGGTGGAAAAACCCCCTACGAGCAGTACTTC